Here is one T cell receptor (beta chain) with its context. Its specificity is not known. The CDR3 has 16 residues. CDR1 and CDR2 from the germline V gene are KGHSH and LQKENI. J was trimmed by 1 base and V by 3 bases; bases with no gene match: 6. Generated by immunoSEQ multiplex PCR, the TCRdb table keeps only in-frame clones and is missing some. The table lists about 89,000 clones, 85% to 95% of them singletons. The source of the sample is a study of OX40 agonist ivuxolimab in advanced cancers. As for the study in general: Ivuxolimab doses were 0.01, 0.1, 0.3, 1.5, 3 or 10 mg/kg every 2 weeks.

Findings and limits, study-wide: Both CD4+ and CD8+ T cell populations in blood had undergone clonal expansion by week 6 at 0.1 to 3.0 mg/kg. Antigens targeted by the expanded peripheral T cells were not determined.

The chain combines TRBV18 with TRBJ2-1, with 7 bases that match TRBD1. The origin of this receptor is an adult with an advanced solid tumor such as melanoma, head and neck, liver or kidney cancer. The input for sequencing was CD4+ or CD8+ T cells sorted from blood, taken in a trial of the OX40 agonist ivuxolimab. The CDR3 DNA reads as TGTGCCAGCTCACCCCCGGGACAGAGTTCCTACAATGAGCAGTTCTTC. Protein: CASSPPGQSSYNEQFF.